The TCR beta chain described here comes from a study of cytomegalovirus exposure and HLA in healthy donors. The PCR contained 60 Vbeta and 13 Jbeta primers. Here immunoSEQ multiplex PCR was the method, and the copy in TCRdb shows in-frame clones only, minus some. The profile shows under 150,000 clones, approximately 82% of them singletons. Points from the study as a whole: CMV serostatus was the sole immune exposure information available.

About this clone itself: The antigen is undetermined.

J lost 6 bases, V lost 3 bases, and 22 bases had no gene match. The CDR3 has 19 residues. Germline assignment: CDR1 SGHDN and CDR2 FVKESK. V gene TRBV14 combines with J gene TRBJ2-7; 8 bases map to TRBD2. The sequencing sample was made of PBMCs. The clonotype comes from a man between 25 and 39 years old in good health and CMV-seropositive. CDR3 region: CASSQSRHSSGTRAPEQYF. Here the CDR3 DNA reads TGTGCCAGCAGCCAGTCGCGCCACTCGTCTGGGACTAGGGCCCCCGAGCAGTACTTC.